These 3 T cell receptor beta chains share one sample of origin, sequenced in a study of T cells in women clearing cervical HPV infection. Sequenced by immunoSEQ multiplex PCR; TCRdb stores in-frame clones only, minus some. The sample has fewer than 20,000 clones, and its top ten clones hold about 15%. Sequences were obtained from blood buffy coat. These receptors all come from a woman aged 18 to 75 with a cervical HPV16 infection that either progressed to CIN3+ or cleared (not recorded which).

As concerns this clone: The read ends 3 residues early relative to the CDR3; the germline J gene fills the gap. This chain links TRBV7-3 with TRBJ2-1; 10 bases fit TRBD1. This CDR3 comprises 16 residues. Germline assignment: CDR1 SGHTA and CDR2 FQGTGA. V gave up 6 bases and J gave up 9 bases; unmatched junction bases: 14. The CDR3 bases that were read are TGTGCCAGCAGTTCGATCGCGAGGACAGGGGGGCTTGAG. It specifies CASSSIARTGGLE. The complete CDR3 protein is CASSSIARTGGLEQFF.

Note on this clone: Read coverage stops 3 residues before the CDR3 terminus; the germline J gene supplies the remainder. V and J are TRBV10-2 and TRBJ2-1, with TRBD1 matching 8 bases. Germline loops: CDR1 WSHSY, CDR2 SAAADI. CDR3 size: 17 residues. V dropped 5 bases and J dropped 6; count of bases not matched to a gene: 15. The CDR3 protein is CASSQLRSRGTGNEQFF. The DNA read from the CDR3 is TGCGCCAGCAGTCAACTTAGGAGCAGGGGGACAGGCAATGAG.

Turning to this clone: The CDR3 goes on 3 residues after the read ends, and that part is filled in from the germline J gene. Other DNA variants within this sample encode the same CDR3. The chain combines TRBV19 with TRBJ1-1; a weak D match, TRBD1 (5 bases). The CDR3 is made up of 12 amino acids. Germline V lookup: CDR1 LNHDA, CDR2 SQIVND (reference sequence). The CDR3 here is CASSMSGETAFF. Incomplete CDR3 DNA: TGTGCCAGTAGTATGTCGGGGGAGACA. The variable domain in full, completed from reference TRBV19 and TRBJ1-1, reads DGGITQSPKYLFRKEGQNVTLSCEQNLNHDAMYWYRQDPGQGLRLIYYSQIVNDFQKGDIAEGYSVSREKKESFPLTVTSAQKNPTAFYLCASSMSGETAFFGQGTRLTVV.